One sample yielded the 9 T cell receptor beta chains listed below, sequenced in a study of T cells of healthy individuals. TCRdb recomputed calls from the 5' RACE reads with MiXCR, one row per CDR3 protein. The table has 100,000 or so distinct CDR3 sequences, approximately 16% seen once. Receptors were obtained from a human donor in good health.

By sample share, this clonotype is medium-sized. The chain carries TRBV30 and TRBJ1-1; 8 nucleotides agree with TRBD1. V shed 2 bases and J 4 bases; nucleotides not matched to a gene: 9. Germline V gene lookup returns CDR1 GTSNPN and CDR2 SVGIG (reference sequence). CDR3 length: 15 residues. The CDR3 DNA follows: TGTGCCTGGAGTCGAATTGGACAGGGAAGCACTGAAGCTTTCTTT. Its translation: CAWSRIGQGSTEAFF.

This clonotype was counted at least ten times. The V and J genes are TRBV24-1 and TRBJ2-2, with D hard to call. Germline CDR1 and CDR2: KGHDR and SFDVKD. This CDR3 comprises 16 residues. V lost 0 bases, J lost 5 bases, and 12 bases lay in between. CDR3 coding DNA: TGTGCCACCAGTGATTTGTACGGGCTTCTGACCGGGGAGCTGTTTTTT. Residues: CATSDLYGLLTGELFF.

This clonotype was seen more than once but under ten times. The chain combines TRBV6-1 with TRBJ2-1; D perhaps matches TRBD2 (5 bases). Per the germline V gene, CDR1 is MNHNS and CDR2 is SASEGT. The CDR3 runs 14 residues. Trimming took 4 bases from V and 5 from J, leaving 12 bases between them. CDR3 sequence reads: CASSVGVRDNEQFF. The CDR3 DNA sequence: TGTGCCAGCAGTGTCGGGGTAAGGGACAATGAGCAGTTCTTC.

V and J are TRBV11-2 and TRBJ2-7, with a tentative D call TRBD1 (5 bases). The CDR3 is 12 amino acids. Per germline, CDR1 SGHAT and CDR2 FQNNGV. The V gene lost 5 bases and the J gene lost 2 bases, with 7 bases spanning the gap. CDR3 DNA sequence: TGTGCCAGCAGCGAAGGGGCCTACGAGCAGTACTTC. This codes for CASSEGAYEQYF.

The CDR3 here is CASRELPNYGYTF. In DNA form, the CDR3 reads TGTGCCAGCAGGGAATTGCCCAACTATGGCTACACCTTC. The chain has TRBV6-5 and TRBJ1-2; D unresolved. Between the trimmed V and J ends, which lost 6 bases and 2 bases, there was a span of 10 bases. This CDR3 spans 13 amino acids. The germline CDR1 and CDR2 sequences are MNHEY and SVGAGI.

This rearrangement joins TRBV7-9 to TRBJ2-7; D is undetermined. The V end lost 5 bases, the J end lost 2 bases, and 16 bases lay between the germline ends. The CDR3 contains 15 residues. CDR1 is SEHNR, CDR2 FQNEAQ, per germline (reference sequence). The CDR3 DNA sequence: TGTGCCAGCAGCCCCTCGATGGGCCTCACCTACGAGCAGTACTTC. Translating it yields CASSPSMGLTYEQYF.

This clonotype was counted between two and nine times. The chain joins TRBV11-3 to TRBJ2-2; D remains unclear. Germline V gives CDR1 SGHNT, CDR2 YENEEA. Trimming cost V 5 bases and J 8 bases, with 12 bases left between them. This CDR3 contains 13 residues. CDR3 residues: CASSEATWGELFF. CDR3 coding DNA: TGTGCCAGCAGCGAGGCCACGTGGGGGGAGCTGTTTTTT.

The table lists this clonotype with a few counts. The chain carries TRBV9 and TRBJ2-7, with TRBD2 as a possible D gene (5 bases). CDR1 is SGDLS, CDR2 YYNGEE, per germline. This CDR3 is 15 amino acids long. Trimming took 0 bases from V and 2 from J, leaving 12 bases between them. The CDR3 nucleotides are TGTGCCAGCAGCGTAGAGGCTAGCACACCCTACGAGCAGTACTTC. Translated: CASSVEASTPYEQYF.

This clonotype appeared a few times. The chain has TRBV11-2 and TRBJ2-2; TRBD1 matches at 7 bases. V was pared by 8 bases and J by 6 bases, with 6 bases of the junction left unmatched. In germline, CDR1 is SGHAT, CDR2 FQNNGV. The length of the CDR3 is 13 residues. The CDR3 region is CASARGIPGELFF. The CDR3 bases are TGTGCCAGCGCCAGGGGGATCCCCGGGGAGCTGTTTTTT.